In its sample, the clone carrying this T cell receptor (beta chain) was seen many times. The antigen is undetermined. The data were obtained in a study of T cells in Graves' hyperthyroidism and ophthalmopathy. Study details: Before treatment of any kind, peripheral blood was taken at initial diagnosis.

The junction had 19 bases not matched to a gene; V was cut back by 0 bases and J by 6 bases. Germline V gene lookup returns CDR1 SGHRS and CDR2 YFSETQ. The CDR3 contains 20 residues. Study observations and caveats: Among clonotypes expanded in thyroid above 0.001, most were also found in blood.

The investigators amplified TCR beta CDR3 regions from RNA transcripts. The TCR CDR3 first-round RT-PCR relied on the HTBI primer set. MiXCR was run by TCRdb on the multiplex PCR reads, yielding one entry per CDR3 protein. Here the sample spans 400,000 to 500,000 distinct CDR3 sequences, roughly an eighth being singletons. Participants, patients aged 18 to 65, had newly diagnosed hyperthyroidism with a duration under 2 months. The source of this sequence is a young woman with Graves' hyperthyroidism. The specimen sequenced was blood. This chain uses TRBV5-1 with TRBJ2-3; 10 bases are a match to TRBD2. CDR3 region: CASSLGARSRTSGQRDTQYF. CDR3 DNA: TGCGCCAGCAGCTTGGGAGCGAGGTCGCGGACTAGCGGCCAGAGGGATACGCAGTATTTT.